Described below is a single T cell receptor (beta chain) sequence and its context. V was clipped by 6 bases and J by 1 base, with 12 bases between them. Germline V gene lookup returns CDR1 MNHEY and CDR2 SVGAGI. CDR3 size: 14 residues. These data come from a study of blood T cell repertoires in COVID-19. Across the study: T cells, B-cell-depleted T cells, or PBMCs provided the cDNA or gDNA that served as material.

Those enrolled in Seattle joined during active infection and were followed longitudinally afterward. Source study methods: Amplifying reference gene primers gave estimates of nucleated cell counts. Repertoires were generated with immunoSEQ multiplex PCR, while TCRdb's copy carries only in-frame clones and drops some. D and trimming were read from the DNA, whereas the V and J calls and clone size are those reported in that table. The sample lists hundreds of thousands of clones, roughly 90% occurring once. The J gene is TRBJ1-1, the V gene TRBV6-5, with a weak D call TRBD1 (6 bases). Sequenced sample: peripheral blood. This clonotype was obtained from a woman aged 25 to 39 with COVID-19, enrolled during active disease. The CDR3 here is CASRIRQENTEAFF. Here the CDR3 DNA reads TGTGCCAGCAGGATCCGACAGGAGAACACTGAAGCTTTCTTT.